The clone carrying this T cell receptor beta chain was seen once. Its antigen is not identified. The data were produced by immunoSEQ multiplex PCR, yet TCRdb's version contains in-frame clones alone and is incomplete. The data show under 2.5 million clones, about nine tenths seen once. This sample is drawn from a study of shared clonotypes between healthy human individuals. Study information: The study used three CD4 naive, three CD4 memory, two CD8 naive and one CD8 memory plate per donor.

All donors qualified as healthy HIV-negative adults and had experienced no recent acute infections or vaccinations. The CDR3 contains 14 residues. V was clipped by 4 bases and J by 8 bases, with 14 bases between them. Germline CDR1 and CDR2: KGHSH and LQKENI. Study conclusions and caveats: In having few donors, the study represented limited genetic and exposure-history diversity.

Sequenced input: naive CD4+ T cells from PBMCs. Subset described: CD45RA+ positively selected. The chain has TRBV18 and TRBJ2-2; D not certain. This sequence was found in a man between 18 and 29 years old in good health. Some clones in this sample may be carry-over from other donors' samples. The CDR3 DNA reads as TGTGCCAGCTCACAACCTAGTGACTTGGGGGAGCTGTTTTTT. It translates to CASSQPSDLGELFF. The full variable domain, completed using reference TRBV18 and TRBJ2-2, is NAGVMQNPRHLVRRRGQEARLRCSPMKGHSHVYWYRQLPEEGLKFMVYLQKENIIDESGMPKERFSAEFPKEGPSILRIQQVVRGDSAAYFCASSQPSDLGELFFGEGSRLTVL.